Reported below is one T cell receptor (beta chain). No antigen is known for it. One base away there is no much larger clone; base qualities are not given. The CDR3 starts with the cysteine, ends with the phenylalanine, and has 16 residues. The retained sequence is limited to the CDR3, 48 bases, with the frame set at the first base. According to the germline V gene (reference sequence), CDR1 reads SGHNT and CDR2 reads YYREEE. V is trimmed back by 5 bases and J by 5 bases, and the junction contains 13 bases that no gene match accounts for. Using the deep immunoSEQ assay, TCR CDR3 regions were amplified from genomic DNA by multiplex PCR. Extracted genomic DNA from each cell subset was spread evenly across all wells of several immunoSEQ 96-well plates, with each plate serving as a replicate. Each replicate PCR for sorted subsets received about 180 ng genomic DNA, equal to tens of thousands of T cell genomes. The purified libraries were quantified using a Qubit 3.0 fluorometer, sized with a Bioanalyzer 2100, and then quantified again using the KAPA Library Quantification kit. Every immunoSEQ 96-well plate was sequenced on a separate single-read 150-cycle Illumina NextSeq 550 flow cell. The authors' analysis ran thus. The immunoSEQ output contained only junctional sequences without quality scores, so filtering could not match that applied to full-length reads. Sequences were annotated with PyIR, a Python wrapper for IgBLAST v1.9, and V/J genes and CDR3 were assigned using IMGT germline references. Reads were filtered out if the reads had weak V/J assignments (E-value above 1e-6), no CDR3, stop codons, out-of-frame junctions, or ambiguous translated residues. V3J clonotypes were defined as sequences sharing the same inferred V gene, J gene, and CDR3 amino acid sequence. Percentage overlap between repertoires was computed as shared unique clonotypes divided by the size of the smaller repertoire. Three approaches were used to assess repertoire richness: RTK rarefaction, the Chao1 estimator, and Recon v2.1 estimates of unobserved clonotypes. For all TCRbeta clonotypes obtained by the gDNA method from four donors, generation probabilities were computed with OLGA. This is the immuneACCESS table as TCRdb keeps it, with only in-frame sequences that have V and J called. A part of the clones is gone; compared with another copy, unresolved V genes explain less than half, and the rest is unexplained. From that table come the V and J calls and clone size; the DNA was used to work out D and trimming. For this sample there are around 2.1 million clones; about 92% appear just once. The top ten clonotypes cover 1.7% of the sample.

This sample was taken from a study of shared clonotypes between healthy human individuals (dated by TCRdb to 2018 to 2020). Looking at the study overall: Two women and three men aged 18 to 49 years were included in the cohort. The study deeply sequenced blood TCR repertoires of about 5 healthy adults to estimate repertoire size and the extent of clonotype sharing between individuals. Different laboratories and diverse techniques were used to prepare libraries and sequence TCR repertoires, to increase sequencing depth and limit assay-specific biases. For each donor, CD4 naive and CD4 memory were each given three plates, CD8 naive was given two plates, and CD8 memory was given one plate. Per donor, leukapheresis produced somewhere between about 0.85 and 8.9 billion PBMCs. The research as a whole found: Around 5% of naive CD4, 3.5% of naive CD8, approximately 2.2% of memory CD4, and 0.35% to 0.5% of memory CD8 clonotypes were shared across a few donors. Sampling was restricted to blood, and TCR repertoires in tissue are likely to differ from TCR repertoires in blood. Even with the large sequencing depth, rarefaction of the sorted-subset datasets indicated that sequencing was incomplete. Based on pairwise subsampling, the degree of clonotype sharing among donors was expected to be affected by sequencing depth. Estimated clonotype richness was generally larger for naive than for memory subsets. Compared with non-shared clonotypes, clonotypes shared by all four sorted-subset donors had higher generation probabilities. The small number of donors limited the genetic and exposure-history diversity represented.

CD8 naive samples were CD45RO-negative cells positively selected for CCR7, giving a CD45RA+CCR7+ population that excluded TemRA cells. The donors were healthy, HIV-negative adults who had no recently reported acute infections or vaccinations. Only Caucasian adults living in Nashville, Tennessee, USA were represented among the donors. Blood was collected by leukapheresis, and PBMCs were isolated by Ficoll-Histopaque density gradient centrifugation and then cryopreserved in liquid nitrogen vapor phase. Analytical flow cytometry was used to check the purity and quantity of each magnetically sorted T cell population. From each sorted fraction, genomic DNA was isolated and quantified by UV absorbance on a Nanodrop 2000c.

The clonotype was recovered from a man between 18 and 29 years old in good health. Some clones in this sample may be carry-over from other donors' samples. Sequenced sample: naive CD8+ T cells from PBMCs. In the paper's terms, the cell subset or site label means: CD45RA+CCR7+. The rearranged segments are TRBV5-4 and TRBJ2-1; 7 central bases correspond to TRBD2. CDR3 sequence: CASRGTGLVRHNEQFF. The sequenced DNA is TGTGCCAGCAGAGGGACCGGACTAGTACGCCACAATGAGCAGTTCTTC.